Listed below are T cell receptor beta chains from one sample, sequenced in a study of patients and donors after allogeneic stem cell transplantation. TCRdb called the RT-PCR reads again in MiXCR, with one record for every CDR3 protein. The sample lists about 200,000 distinct CDR3 sequences; over 30% were seen once. Sequenced input: blood, either unsorted or a sorted T cell fraction (not recorded which). The receptors derive from a human donor who was either an allogeneic HSCT recipient or a stem cell or donor lymphocyte infusion donor (not recorded which). It is not recorded whose cells these are; they may come from a transplant donor. Both conserved end residues are part of each CDR3. Each record gives: clone size, V gene, D gene, J gene, CDR3 DNA, CDR3 protein. The D gene is left open where the match is weak. A row's size may be missing; if present it is once, few, many or a size class.

.	TRBV10-3	.	TRBJ2-3	TGTGCCATCAGTGAGGGGAGTACAGATACGCAGTATTTT	CAISEGSTDTQYF
.	TRBV24-1	TRBD1	TRBJ2-5	TGTGCCACCAGTGACCCCCGGACAGGGGGCCGGACCCAGTACTTC	CATSDPRTGGRTQYF
once	TRBV4-1	TRBD2	TRBJ2-5	TGCGCCAGCAGCCAGCTGCGGACTAGGACTAGAGAGACCCAGTACTTC	CASSQLRTRTRETQYF
.	TRBV3-1	.	TRBJ2-3	TGTGCCAGCAGCCAGTCCGGACATAGGGCAGATACGCAGTATTTT	CASSQSGHRADTQYF
.	TRBV20-1	TRBD1	TRBJ1-4	TGCAGTGCCACCGGGACAGGGGATGAAAAACTGTTTTTT	CSATGTGDEKLFF
few	TRBV27	.	TRBJ1-4	TGTGCCAGCAAATCCTCTTCGGGGGGATATGAAAAACTGTTTTTT	CASKSSSGGYEKLFF
.	TRBV5-1	TRBD1	TRBJ2-2	TGCGCCAGCAGCTTAGGGGACAGTACTACCGGGGAGCTGTTTTTT	CASSLGDSTTGELFF
few	TRBV10-3	.	TRBJ1-6	TGTGCCATCAGTGATGGCGTACTCTCACCCCTCCACTTT	CAISDGVLSPLHF
.	TRBV18	.	TRBJ2-5	TGTGCCAGCTCACCAAGGGATGTCGAGACCCAGTACTTC	CASSPRDVETQYF
.	TRBV7-2	.	TRBJ1-2	TGTGCCAGCAGCTTAGCGGGCAGTATACCTGGGGGCTACACCTTC	CASSLAGSIPGGYTF
.	TRBV12-3/TRBV12-4	.	TRBJ1-2	TGTGCCAGCAGCCCCATTGGGGTCAACTATGGCTACACCTTC	CASSPIGVNYGYTF
.	TRBV12-3/TRBV12-4	TRBD1	TRBJ1-4	TGTGCCAGCAGTTTTGACAGGGCGGCAACTAATGAAAAACTGTTTTTT	CASSFDRAATNEKLFF
.	TRBV12-3/TRBV12-4	.	TRBJ1-4	TGTGCCAGCAGTTTAGAGGTCAGCCGGAATGAAAAACTGTTTTTT	CASSLEVSRNEKLFF
.	TRBV7-9	TRBD1	TRBJ1-2	TGTGCCAGCAGCTTAGGACAGGGGAATGGCTACACCTTC	CASSLGQGNGYTF
.	TRBV7-2	.	TRBJ1-6	TGTGCCAGCAGCTTAGACAGGTTCTATAATTCACCCCTCCACTTT	CASSLDRFYNSPLHF
.	TRBV4-2	TRBD1	TRBJ1-1	TGTGCCAGCAGCACGGGACAGGGTTTCGCTGAAGCTTTCTTT	CASSTGQGFAEAFF
.	TRBV4-3	.	TRBJ2-7	TGCGCCAGCAGCCAAGATCTGGAGCACGAGCAGTACTTC	CASSQDLEHEQYF
.	TRBV5-1	.	TRBJ2-5	TGCGCCAGCAGCGGGCAACAGGGATGGTGGGGACAAGGAGAGACCCAGTACTTC	CASSGQQGWWGQGETQYF
few	TRBV10-3	.	TRBJ1-1	TGTGCCATCAGTCTCGGACCCGGGAACACTGAAGCTTTCTTT	CAISLGPGNTEAFF
few	TRBV12-3/TRBV12-4	TRBD1	TRBJ2-1	TGTGCCAGCAGTCCCCCGGACAGGGGCAATGAGCAGTTCTTC	CASSPPDRGNEQFF
.	TRBV3-1	.	TRBJ2-3	TGTGCCAGCAGCCAAGAGGGGGCGGATACGCAGTATTTT	CASSQEGADTQYF
.	TRBV4-3	.	TRBJ2-7	TGCGCCAGCAGCCAAGATTGGGACTTTAAATCCTACGAGCAGTACTTC	CASSQDWDFKSYEQYF
few	TRBV12-3/TRBV12-4	TRBD1	TRBJ2-1	TGTGCCAGCAGTTTCAAACAGGGGGCCGTCAATGAGCAGTTCTTC	CASSFKQGAVNEQFF
.	TRBV7-8	TRBD1	TRBJ1-1	TGTGCCAGCAGCATCCCGACAGGGATGAACACTGAAGCTTTCTTT	CASSIPTGMNTEAFF
.	TRBV12-3/TRBV12-4	TRBD1	TRBJ1-4	TGTGCCAGCAGTCCAACAGGGGGTCCTAATGAAAAACTGTTTTTT	CASSPTGGPNEKLFF
few	TRBV12-3/TRBV12-4	.	TRBJ1-2	TGTGCCAGCGGTCATAAGGGCTATGGCTACACCTTC	CASGHKGYGYTF
.	TRBV4-3	.	TRBJ1-4	TGCGCCAGCAGCCAAGAAAGCGGGGGGCCAAATGAAAAACTGTTTTTT	CASSQESGGPNEKLFF
few	TRBV27	.	TRBJ2-3	TGTGCCAGCAGTTTAGGGGGCAGGTACACAGATACGCAGTATTTT	CASSLGGRYTDTQYF
few	TRBV12-3/TRBV12-4	.	TRBJ1-1	TGTGCCAGCCGCCCGGGGGGGGTTAACACTGAAGCTTTCTTT	CASRPGGVNTEAFF
.	TRBV29-1	.	TRBJ1-5	TGCAGCGTCCTAGGGGCACCTGAAAGTGATCAGCCCCAGCATTTT	CSVLGAPESDQPQHF
.	TRBV10-3	.	TRBJ2-3	TGTGCCACCAATCCGGACGTTCGCGCAGATACGCAGTATTTT	CATNPDVRADTQYF
few	TRBV2	.	TRBJ1-5	TGTGCCAGCACTCATCGCTATAGCAATCAGCCCCAGCATTTT	CASTHRYSNQPQHF
.	TRBV10-2	.	TRBJ1-2	TGCGCCAGCAGTGAGTCACCACAGGTGAACTATGGCTACACCTTC	CASSESPQVNYGYTF
few	TRBV12-3/TRBV12-4	.	TRBJ1-2	TGTGCCAGCAGTTTACAGTCCGGGGATGGCTACACCTTC	CASSLQSGDGYTF
.	TRBV7-2	.	TRBJ1-1	TGTGCCAGCAGGACCGACAGGCAGAACACTGAAGCTTTCTTT	CASRTDRQNTEAFF
.	TRBV12-3/TRBV12-4	.	TRBJ1-6	TGTGCCAGCAGTTTTAATCCCCTTCTTACTGTGGGTGATTCACCCCTCCACTTT	CASSFNPLLTVGDSPLHF